Below, one T cell receptor (beta chain) is given with its context. This record comes from a study of blood T cell repertoires in COVID-19. Study at large: COVID-19 samples, acute and convalescent, were from the United States, Italy and Spain.

Donors were grouped by their self-reported clinical history. Before being deemed recovered, Cohort 3 donors had two negative PCRs, clearance, or symptom resolution. Authors' processing steps: Using reference gene primer amplification, nucleated cell counts were estimated. Assay used: immunoSEQ multiplex PCR; TCRdb lists only in-frame clones, some missing. V and J calls and clone size are those listed in that table; D and trimming were worked out from the DNA. The sample has 150,000 to 200,000 clones, over 65% seen once; the top ten hold approximately 4.4%. The source is a woman aged 45 to 65 who had recovered from COVID-19. The specimen sequenced was PBMCs or T cells enriched from blood (not recorded which).

The CDR3 reads CASTDRPGSGANVLTF. CDR3 nucleotide sequence: TGTGCCAGTACCGACCGTCCCGGGTCTGGGGCCAACGTCCTGACTTTC. V and J are TRBV19 and TRBJ2-6; D unclear. With 7 bases removed from V and 1 base from J, the gap between germline ends came to 14 bases. Germline CDR1 reads LNHDA; CDR2 reads SQIVND (reference sequence). The CDR3 is 16 amino acids.